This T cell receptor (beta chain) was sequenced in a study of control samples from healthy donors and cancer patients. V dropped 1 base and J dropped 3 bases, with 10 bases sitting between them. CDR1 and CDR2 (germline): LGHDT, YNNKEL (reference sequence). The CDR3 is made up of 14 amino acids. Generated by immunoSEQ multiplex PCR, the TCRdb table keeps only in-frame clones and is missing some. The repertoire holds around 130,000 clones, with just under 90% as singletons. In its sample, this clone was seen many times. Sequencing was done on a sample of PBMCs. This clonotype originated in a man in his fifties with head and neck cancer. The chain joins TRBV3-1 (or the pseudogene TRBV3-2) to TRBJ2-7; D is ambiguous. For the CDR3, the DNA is TGTGCCAGCAGCCAAGGTACCAGTAACTACGAGCAGTACTTC. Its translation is CASSQGTSNYEQYF.